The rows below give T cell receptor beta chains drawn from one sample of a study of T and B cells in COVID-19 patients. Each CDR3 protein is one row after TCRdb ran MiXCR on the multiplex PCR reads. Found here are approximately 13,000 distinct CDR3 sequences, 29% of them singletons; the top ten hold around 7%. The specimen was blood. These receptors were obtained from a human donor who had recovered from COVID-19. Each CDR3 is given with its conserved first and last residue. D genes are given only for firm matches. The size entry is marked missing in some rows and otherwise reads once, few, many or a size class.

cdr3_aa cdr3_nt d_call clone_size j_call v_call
CASSTQLNTEAFF TGTGCCAGCAGTACACAACTGAACACTGAAGCTTTCTTT NA NA TRBJ1-1 TRBV11-2
CSAEAGANVLTF TGCAGCGCCGAGGCTGGGGCCAACGTCCTGACTTTC NA medium-sized TRBJ2-6 TRBV29-1
CASSSTPYEQYF TGTGCCAGCAGCTCGACCCCCTACGAGCAGTACTTC NA many TRBJ2-7 TRBV5-4
CASSPPGRANPYEQYF TGTGCCAGCTCACCACCGGGCAGGGCCAACCCCTACGAGCAGTACTTC NA NA TRBJ2-7 TRBV18
CSVYPGPGEAFF TGCAGCGTTTACCCGGGACCGGGCGAAGCTTTCTTT NA medium-sized TRBJ1-1 TRBV29-1
CASRVAGTASYGYTF TGTGCCAGCAGGGTCGCCGGGACGGCAAGCTATGGCTACACCTTC NA few TRBJ1-2 TRBV12-3/TRBV12-4
CASSPLAGGKNEQFF TGTGCCAGCAGTCCGCTAGCGGGAGGTAAGAATGAGCAGTTCTTC TRBD2 NA TRBJ2-1 TRBV7-9
CASKQTGRTEAFF TGTGCCAGCAAACAGACAGGGCGGACTGAAGCTTTCTTT TRBD1 NA TRBJ1-1 TRBV27
CASSIKVSATDTQYF TGTGCCAGTAGTATAAAGGTATCCGCTACAGATACGCAGTATTTT NA many TRBJ2-3 TRBV19
CASSEAVRGPETQYF TGTGCCAGCAGTGAAGCTGTCAGGGGGCCGGAGACCCAGTACTTC TRBD1 many TRBJ2-5 TRBV6-1
CAISPGGTEQYF TGTGCCATCAGCCCGGGGGGTACCGAGCAGTACTTC TRBD2 NA TRBJ2-7 TRBV10-3
CASSLGGGDSYPPLHF TGTGCCAGCAGCTTAGGGGGGGGGGACAGTTATCCACCCCTCCACTTT TRBD1 NA TRBJ1-6 TRBV5-4
CASSLLALDEQYF TGTGCCAGCAGCTTACTAGCCTTGGACGAGCAGTACTTC NA NA TRBJ2-7 TRBV11-1
CASSSGTGISNEQFF TGTGCCAGCAGCTCCGGGACAGGGATTTCCAATGAGCAGTTCTTC TRBD1 few TRBJ2-1 TRBV5-4
CASSLERLAGGETQYF TGTGCCAGCAGCTTGGAGCGGCTAGCGGGGGGCGAGACCCAGTACTTC TRBD2 many TRBJ2-5 TRBV5-6
CASSRRGGPYEQFF TGTGCCAGCTCTCGGCGGGGGGGGCCCTATGAGCAGTTCTTC TRBD2 medium-sized TRBJ2-1 TRBV19
CASRPATWGAEAFF TGTGCCAGCAGACCCGCTACGTGGGGCGCTGAAGCTTTCTTT NA NA TRBJ1-1 TRBV27
CATSDPDSRFQYF TGTGCCACCAGTGATCCGGACAGCCGATTTCAGTATTTT NA NA TRBJ2-3 TRBV24-1
CASSPDSYEQYF TGTGCCAGCAGCCCGGACTCCTACGAGCAGTACTTC NA many TRBJ2-7 TRBV5-5
CASSLVGGADAFF TGCGCCAGCAGCTTGGTAGGAGGGGCTGACGCTTTCTTT NA NA TRBJ1-1 TRBV13
CASSSSTGALNEKLFF TGTGCCAGCAGTTCTTCTACAGGGGCGCTTAATGAAAAACTGTTTTTT TRBD1 few TRBJ1-4 TRBV6-5
CASSYGTASTDTQYF TGTGCCAGCAGCTACGGGACCGCTAGCACAGATACGCAGTATTTT NA few TRBJ2-3 TRBV5-8